The 24 T cell receptor beta chains below all came from one sample that was sequenced in a study of cytomegalovirus exposure and HLA in healthy donors. Repertoires were generated with immunoSEQ multiplex PCR, while TCRdb's copy carries only in-frame clones and drops some. This sample has a few hundred thousand clones, with approximately 86% found just once. Sample: PBMCs. Receptors were obtained from a woman aged 18-29 years in good health and CMV-seronegative.

V gene TRBV5-1 combines with J gene TRBJ2-3, with a possible D match to TRBD2 (6 bases). The V end was cut by 2 bases, the J end by 1 base, with 14 bases between. The CDR3 spans 16 residues. The germline CDR1 and CDR2 sequences are SGHRS and YFSETQ. In DNA, the CDR3 is TGCGCCAGCAGCTTAGCGGGCCCTATGGGCACAGATACGCAGTATTTT. This gives the protein CASSLAGPMGTDTQYF.

V is TRBV28 and J is TRBJ1-5, with TRBD1 matching 8 bases. Trimming at V came to 5 bases and at J to 6 bases, leaving 15 bases not matched to a gene. Germline CDR1 and CDR2: MDHEN and SYDVKM. The CDR3 has 17 amino acids. CDR3 sequence (DNA): TGTGCCAGCAGTCAAACCGGGACAGGATCCATCAGTCAGCCCCAGCATTTT. Its translation is CASSQTGTGSISQPQHF.

This clone was counted between two and nine times. This chain uses TRBV6-5 with TRBJ1-5; D gene unclear. Germline-derived CDR1 and CDR2 are MNHEY and SVGAGI. The CDR3 loop spans 13 amino acids. Trimming took off 6 bases at V and 7 bases at J, with 13 bases between the two ends. Here the CDR3 DNA reads TGTGCCAGCAGCCAAAGTCGGGGACAGCCCCAGCATTTT. The encoded protein is CASSQSRGQPQHF.

For the CDR3, the DNA is TGCGCCAGCAGCCAGGATACCGGGAATAGCAATCAGCCCCAGCATTTT. It yields the protein CASSQDTGNSNQPQHF. The chain joins TRBV4-1 to TRBJ1-5; D not certain. This CDR3 contains 16 residues. Trimming left V 3 bases short and J 0 bases short, with 12 bases between. CDR1 and CDR2 from the germline V gene are MGHRA and YSYEKL.

J is TRBJ2-1 and V is TRBV13, with D perhaps matching TRBD2 (5 bases). Per the germline V gene, CDR1 is PRHDT and CDR2 is FYEKMQ (reference sequence). Trimming took 4 bases from V and 9 from J, leaving 13 bases between them. The CDR3 is 13 amino acids. The CDR3: CASSSSGGGEQFF. CDR3 sequence (DNA): TGTGCCAGCAGCTCCTCTGGAGGCGGTGAGCAGTTCTTC.

The chain recombines TRBV28 with TRBJ2-3; D possibly corresponds to TRBD1 (5 bases). V lost 5 bases, J lost 5 bases, and 11 bases lay in between. The V gene's germline CDR1 is MDHEN and CDR2 SYDVKM. The CDR3 totals 13 residues. In DNA, the CDR3 is TGTGCCAGCAGTATCAGGGTTGGAGATACGCAGTATTTT. Translating gives CASSIRVGDTQYF.

The rearrangement links TRBV29-1 to TRBJ2-3; 14 nucleotides align to TRBD2. Germline CDR1 is SQVTM and CDR2 is ANQGSEA. The J segment lost 6 bases and the V segment lost 4 bases, leaving 0 bases of the junction unmatched. The CDR3 runs 13 residues. The CDR3 nucleotides read TGCAGCGTTGGGACTAGCGGGAGGGATACGCAGTATTTT. Translating gives CSVGTSGRDTQYF.

V and J are TRBV19 and TRBJ2-7; D perhaps matches TRBD1 (6 bases). Trimming stripped 8 bases from V and 2 bases from J, with 13 bases between. The V gene's germline CDR1 is LNHDA and CDR2 SQIVND (reference sequence). This CDR3 is built from 13 residues. CDR3 sequence: CASRLTGTYEQYF. The CDR3 DNA reads as TGTGCCAGTCGCCTTACAGGGACCTACGAGCAGTACTTC.

A single count supports this clone. The CDR3 region is CATSQGTHNQPQHF. The CDR3 coding sequence is TGTGCCACGTCACAGGGGACTCACAATCAGCCCCAGCATTTT. The chain carries TRBV21-1 and TRBJ1-5; TRBD1, the table's D call, lacks a check against the DNA. TRBV21-1 counts as a pseudogene. This CDR3 comprises 14 residues.

Worth noting for this clone: One junction end disagrees with the germline gene, perhaps due to a read error. The chain uses TRBV11-2 and TRBJ2-7, with TRBD2 matching 13 bases. CDR3 length: 15 amino acids. Looked up from germline, CDR1 is SGHAT and CDR2 is FQNNGV. The CDR3: CASSFRLAGGMGQDF. The CDR3 nucleotides are TGTGCCAGCAGCTTCCGACTAGCGGGAGGAATGGGTCAAGACTTC.

The V call is TRBV28, the J call TRBJ2-1; 8 bases agree with TRBD1. The CDR3 sequence is 19 residues long. Germline trimming cut 4 bases from V and 1 base from J; bases unmatched to any gene: 15. The germline CDR1 and CDR2 sequences are MDHEN and SYDVKM. CDR3 protein: CASSSGTGTGSGSYNEQFF. The DNA for the CDR3 is TGTGCCAGCAGTTCGGGGACAGGAACGGGGAGCGGGTCCTACAATGAGCAGTTCTTC.

In DNA form, the CDR3 reads TGTGCCAGCAGTGAGAGGGCTAGCGGGAGTATCGAGCAGTACTTC. Translated, it gives CASSERASGSIEQYF. This chain joins TRBV6-1 and TRBJ2-7, with 10 bases aligning to TRBD2. The CDR3 sequence is 15 residues long. Germline V lookup: CDR1 MNHNS, CDR2 SASEGT. Trimming at V came to 3 bases and at J to 6 bases, leaving 8 bases not matched to a gene.

This chain uses TRBV5-1 with TRBJ2-2, with D perhaps TRBD2 (5 bases). Per germline, CDR1 SGHRS and CDR2 YFSETQ. The V end was cut by 2 bases, the J end by 7 bases, with 12 bases between. This CDR3 has 14 residues. This CDR3 reads CASSFEGSGGELFF. In DNA form, the CDR3 reads TGCGCCAGCAGCTTTGAGGGTTCGGGCGGGGAGCTGTTTTTT.

V and J are TRBV4-1 and TRBJ2-7; 8 positions match TRBD1. The CDR3 loop spans 15 amino acids. Germline trimming cut 1 base from V and 6 bases from J; bases unmatched to any gene: 8. Germline V gene data show CDR1 as MGHRA and CDR2 as YSYEKL. Here the CDR3 reads CASSQAFGDRIEQYF. CDR3 nucleotides: TGCGCCAGCAGCCAAGCGTTTGGGGACAGGATCGAGCAGTACTTC.

The rearrangement links TRBV19 to TRBJ2-3, with D possibly being TRBD1 (6 bases). Germline CDR1 LNHDA, CDR2 SQIVND (reference sequence). V shed 6 bases and J shed 3 bases, with 10 bases lying between them. This CDR3 is built from 13 residues. CDR3 amino acids: CASSRQETDTQYF. The DNA for the CDR3 is TGTGCCAGTAGCCGACAGGAAACAGATACGCAGTATTTT.

The chain has TRBV6-1 and TRBJ1-2; 8 bases map to TRBD1. Germline CDR1 and CDR2: MNHNS and SASEGT. The CDR3 extends over 16 amino acids. V gave up 1 base and J gave up 3 bases; unmatched junction bases: 7. The CDR3 loop is CASSEVFQGADYGYTF. Here the CDR3 DNA reads TGTGCCAGCAGTGAAGTCTTTCAGGGGGCGGACTATGGCTACACCTTC.

This clone was recorded a few times. V is TRBV4-3 and J is TRBJ2-7, with TRBD1 identical over 8 bases. In germline, CDR1 is LGHNA, CDR2 YSLEER. This CDR3 has 15 residues. J gave up 2 bases and V 2 bases, and 5 bases lay outside the gene matches. CDR3 sequence: CASSQQLQGAYEQYF. Written as DNA, the CDR3 is TGCGCCAGCAGCCAACAGCTACAGGGGGCCTACGAGCAGTACTTC.

The CDR3 bases are TGTGCCAGTAGTACAGGGGTAGGACCCGAGCAGTACTTC. Its protein product is CASSTGVGPEQYF. V and J are TRBV19 and TRBJ2-7, with D possibly being TRBD1 (6 bases). With 4 bases removed from V and 6 bases from J, the gap between germline ends came to 13 bases. This CDR3 has 13 amino acids. The germline V gene encodes CDR1 LNHDA and CDR2 SQIVND (reference sequence).

This clone showed up just once. This sequence joins TRBV28 and TRBJ1-2; perhaps TRBD1 as D (5 bases). This CDR3 contains 12 residues. The V gene lost 3 bases and the J gene lost 7 bases, with 9 bases spanning the gap. Germline CDR1 MDHEN, CDR2 SYDVKM. The CDR3 DNA reads as TGTGCCAGCAGTTTGGGGGAGGCTGGCTACACCTTC. It translates to CASSLGEAGYTF.

This chain uses TRBV5-4 with TRBJ2-5; perhaps TRBD2 as D (6 bases). Looked up from germline, CDR1 is SGHNT and CDR2 is YYREEE (reference sequence). The CDR3 sequence is 15 residues long. Trimming left V 2 bases short and J 1 base short, with 12 bases between. This CDR3 is CASSLGGMGQETQYF. CDR3 nucleotide sequence: TGTGCCAGCAGCTTAGGCGGGATGGGCCAAGAGACCCAGTACTTC.

The chain has TRBV9 and TRBJ2-5; D unresolved. Germline V gene lookup returns CDR1 SGDLS and CDR2 YYNGEE. The CDR3 covers 14 residues. V dropped 0 bases and J dropped 5 bases, with 11 bases sitting between them. CDR3 sequence (DNA): TGTGCCAGCAGCGTAGAAGTATCTCGGGAGACCCAGTACTTC. Its translation is CASSVEVSRETQYF.

The CDR3 reads CASSGYGTGGSFFNEQFF. The CDR3 coding sequence is TGTGCCAGCAGCGGTTACGGGACAGGGGGCTCCTTCTTCAATGAGCAGTTCTTC. The V and J genes are TRBV7-8 and TRBJ2-1; 12 bases are shared with TRBD1. The ends lost 5 bases at V and 6 bases at J; junction bases unmatched: 14. Germline CDR1 is SGHVS and CDR2 is FQNEAQ. The CDR3 consists of 18 residues.

This chain joins TRBV6-5 and TRBJ1-1; tentatively, D is TRBD1 (6 bases). The length of the CDR3 is 16 residues. V lost 2 bases to trimming and J lost 0 bases, with 13 bases between them. CDR1 MNHEY and CDR2 SVGAGI come from the germline V gene. The CDR3 coding sequence is TGTGCCAGCAGTTACCAGGGGATCTCTGTGAACACTGAAGCTTTCTTT. It is translated as CASSYQGISVNTEAFF.

The J gene is TRBJ2-2, the V gene TRBV27; weak D call: TRBD1 (6 bases). The V end was cut by 6 bases, the J end by 3 bases, with 14 bases between. Germline V lookup: CDR1 MNHEY, CDR2 SMNVEV (reference sequence). This CDR3 contains 15 residues. CDR3 amino acids: CASRDAGVDTGELFF. CDR3 nucleotide sequence: TGTGCCAGCAGGGATGCAGGGGTCGACACCGGGGAGCTGTTTTTT.